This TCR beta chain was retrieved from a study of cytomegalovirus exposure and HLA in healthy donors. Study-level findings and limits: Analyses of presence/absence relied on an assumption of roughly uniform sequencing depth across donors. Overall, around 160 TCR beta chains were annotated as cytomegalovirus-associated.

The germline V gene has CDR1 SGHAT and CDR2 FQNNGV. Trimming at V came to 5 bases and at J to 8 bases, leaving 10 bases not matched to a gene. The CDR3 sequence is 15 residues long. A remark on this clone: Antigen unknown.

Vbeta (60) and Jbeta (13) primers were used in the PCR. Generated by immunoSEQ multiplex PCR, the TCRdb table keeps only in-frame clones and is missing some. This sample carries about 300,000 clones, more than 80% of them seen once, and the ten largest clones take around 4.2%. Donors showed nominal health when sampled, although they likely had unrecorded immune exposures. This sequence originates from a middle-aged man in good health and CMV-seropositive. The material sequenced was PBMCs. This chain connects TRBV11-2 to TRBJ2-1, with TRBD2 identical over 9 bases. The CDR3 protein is CASSLSGSIGDEQFF. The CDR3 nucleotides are TGTGCCAGCAGCCTTAGCGGGAGCATCGGCGATGAGCAGTTCTTC.